Sequencing of this T cell receptor beta chain was carried out in a study of shared clonotypes between healthy human individuals. For each subset, genomic DNA was distributed in equal portions over several immunoSEQ plates. The method was immunoSEQ multiplex PCR; TCRdb's version includes in-frame clones alone and lacks a portion of them. The table includes 2,100,000 or so clones, 90% to 97% detected once. The receptor was isolated from a man between 18 and 35 years old in good health. Sequencing was performed on naive CD4+ T cells sorted from blood. The subset was: CD45RA+ positively selected.

The CDR3 is CASSYSKDSPLHF. Here the CDR3 DNA reads TGTGCCAGCAGTTACTCGAAGGACTCACCCCTCCACTTT. The genes are TRBV6-5 and TRBJ1-6; no clear D. Trimming removed 0 bases at V and 10 bases at J, with 7 bases between. Germline-derived CDR1 and CDR2 are MNHEY and SVGAGI. This CDR3 has 13 amino acids.